This T cell receptor beta chain originates from a study of brain T cells in children with intractable seizures. This CDR3 has 16 residues. Libraries were prepared by immunoSEQ multiplex PCR; TCRdb keeps only in-frame clonotypes and omits some of them. Of some 41,000 clones listed, about nine tenths are singletons. The chain links TRBV21-1 to TRBJ1-1. TRBV21-1 counts as a pseudogene. The sequenced sample was peripheral blood, obtained at surgery. This receptor was obtained from a girl between 2 and 10 years old with tuberous sclerosis and intractable seizures. The DNA of the CDR3 is TGTGCCAGCAGCTCTCCCGAACATGAGCATAACACTGAAGCTTTCTTT. Residues: CASSSPEHEHNTEAFF.